The sequence of this T cell receptor beta chain was determined in a study of cytomegalovirus exposure and HLA in healthy donors. The PCR used 60 Vbeta and 13 Jbeta primers. Method: immunoSEQ multiplex PCR; TCRdb's copy keeps in-frame clones and lacks some. There are more than 200,000 clones in the sample; 75% to 80% occur only once, and about 1.7% lies in the top ten. Study results and limitations: An Asian-associated ancestry cluster reportedly showed fewer N-insertions than the approximately 630-donor mean in a later analysis. In a later analysis, HLA-C alleles had the fewest associated TCRs, DRB1 alleles the most. In vitro confirmation showed a few CMV-associated chains to be CMV antigen specific. In all likelihood, a cluster of highly shared sequence variants was a sequencing artifact.

Note on this clone: The antigen is undetermined.

CDR3 size: 14 residues. Looked up from germline, CDR1 is MNHNS and CDR2 is SASEGT. This receptor was taken from a male donor in good health and CMV-seronegative. The source material was PBMCs. The chain has TRBV6-1 and TRBJ2-5; a possible D gene is TRBD1 (5 bases). The J call may be wrong; the DNA end is better matched by TRBJ2-7. This CDR3 is CASSVQVLNHEQYF. CDR3 bases: TGTGCCAGCAGTGTACAGGTACTCAACCACGAGCAGTACTTC.